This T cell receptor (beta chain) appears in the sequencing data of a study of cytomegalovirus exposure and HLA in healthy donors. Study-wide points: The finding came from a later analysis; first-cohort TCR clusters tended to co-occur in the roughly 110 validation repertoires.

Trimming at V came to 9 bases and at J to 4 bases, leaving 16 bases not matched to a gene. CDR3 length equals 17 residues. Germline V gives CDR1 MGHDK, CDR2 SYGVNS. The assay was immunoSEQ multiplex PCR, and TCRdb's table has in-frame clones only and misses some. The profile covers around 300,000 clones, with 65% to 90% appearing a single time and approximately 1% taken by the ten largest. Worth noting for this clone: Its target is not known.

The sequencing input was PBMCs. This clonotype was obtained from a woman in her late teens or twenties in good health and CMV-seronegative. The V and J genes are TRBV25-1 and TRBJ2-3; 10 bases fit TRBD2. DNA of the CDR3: TGTGCCAGTAGGGGCCTAAGAGCGGGAGGGCCCTCAGATACGCAGTATTTT. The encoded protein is CASRGLRAGGPSDTQYF.